This TCR beta chain was captured in a study of shared clonotypes between healthy human individuals (dated by TCRdb to the early 2020s). About the full investigation: The cohort comprised a couple of women and a few men aged 18 to 49 years. Different laboratories and diverse techniques were used to prepare libraries and sequence TCR repertoires, to increase sequencing depth and limit assay-specific biases. To estimate repertoire size and how much clonotypes are shared between individuals, the study performed deep sequencing of blood TCR repertoires from about five healthy adults. Each donor's leukapheresis produced roughly between about 0.9 and 9.5 billion PBMCs. For each donor, CD4 naive and CD4 memory were each given three plates, CD8 naive was given two plates, and CD8 memory was given one plate.

CD8 naive samples consisted of CD45RO-negative cells that were positively selected for CCR7, yielding a CD45RA+CCR7+ population without TemRA cells. The donors were healthy, HIV-negative adults with no recently reported acute infections or vaccinations. Only Caucasian adults living in Nashville, Tennessee, USA were represented among the donors. Blood was collected by leukapheresis, and PBMCs were isolated by Ficoll-Histopaque density gradient centrifugation and then cryopreserved in liquid nitrogen vapor phase. Analytical flow cytometry was used to check the purity and quantity of each magnetically sorted T cell population. Genomic DNA was isolated from each sorted fraction and quantified by UV absorbance on a Nanodrop 2000c. Using the deep immunoSEQ assay, TCR CDR3 regions were amplified from genomic DNA by multiplex PCR. For each cell subset, the extracted genomic DNA was distributed evenly across all wells of several immunoSEQ 96-well plates, and each plate served as one replicate. For sorted subsets, roughly 200 ng of genomic DNA, equivalent to tens of thousands of T cell genomes, went into each replicate PCR. The purified libraries were quantified using a Qubit 3.0 fluorometer, sized with a Bioanalyzer 2100, and then quantified again using the KAPA Library Quantification kit. Every immunoSEQ 96-well plate was sequenced on a separate single-read 150-cycle Illumina NextSeq 550 flow cell. In the source study's methods: Because the immunoSEQ output held only junctional sequences and lacked quality scores, the filtering could not match the filtering applied to full-length reads. Sequences were annotated with PyIR, a Python wrapper for IgBLAST v1.9, and V/J genes and CDR3 were assigned using IMGT germline references. Reads were removed for weak V/J assignments (E-value above 1e-6), missing CDR3, stop codons, out-of-frame junctions, or ambiguous translated residues. V3J clonotypes were defined as sequences sharing an identical inferred V gene, J gene, and CDR3 amino acid sequence. To compute the percentage overlap between repertoires, the number of shared unique clonotypes was divided by the size of the smaller repertoire. Repertoire richness was assessed with RTK rarefaction, the Chao1 estimator, and Recon v2.1 estimates of unobserved clonotypes. Generation probabilities were computed with OLGA for all TCRbeta clonotypes obtained by the gDNA method from four donors. Not all clones reach the TCRdb copy of this immuneACCESS table, which keeps in-frame sequences only. Checked studies attribute under half of the gap to unresolved V genes and leave the rest unexplained. D and trimming were read from the DNA, whereas the V and J calls and clone size are those reported in that table. Here the sample has roughly 890,000 clones; 80% to 95% occur a single time. Around 24% of the sample comes from the top ten.

Only one count was recorded for this clone. The target of this receptor is not known. No much larger clone exists at a distance of one base, and base qualities are not known. General study outcomes and caveats: Sampling was restricted to blood, and TCR repertoires in tissues likely differ from the TCR repertoires found in blood. Even with the large sequencing depth, rarefaction of the sorted-subset datasets indicated that sequencing was incomplete. Because the study included a small number of donors, the genetic and exposure-history diversity represented was limited. Naive subsets generally had larger estimated clonotype richness than memory subsets. Across a few donors, approximately 5% of naive CD4, roughly 3.4% of naive CD8, 2.3% of memory CD4, and under 0.45% of memory CD8 clonotypes were shared. Compared with non-shared clonotypes, clonotypes shared by all four sorted-subset donors had higher generation probabilities. Pairwise subsampling indicated that sequencing depth was expected to affect the degree of clonotype sharing among donors.

The sequencing input was naive CD8+ T cells sorted from blood. Sample cell subset or site, as interpreted from the label and publication: CD45RA+CCR7+. This receptor was identified in a man younger than 45 in good health.

CDR3 protein: CASSLAGDSYNEQFF. The DNA is as follows: TGTGCCAGCAGCTTAGCGGGGGATTCCTACAATGAGCAGTTCTTC. The rearrangement joined TRBV7-2 to TRBJ2-1; the D gene is tentatively TRBD1 or TRBD2, each matching 5 bases. The trim is 0 bases for V and 1 base for J, with a gap of 7 bases between the germline ends. CDR3 length: 15 amino acids, cysteine to phenylalanine. The read is trimmed to its CDR3 DNA, 45 bases read in frame from base 1. CDR1 SGHTA and CDR2 FQGNSA were looked up in the germline V gene.